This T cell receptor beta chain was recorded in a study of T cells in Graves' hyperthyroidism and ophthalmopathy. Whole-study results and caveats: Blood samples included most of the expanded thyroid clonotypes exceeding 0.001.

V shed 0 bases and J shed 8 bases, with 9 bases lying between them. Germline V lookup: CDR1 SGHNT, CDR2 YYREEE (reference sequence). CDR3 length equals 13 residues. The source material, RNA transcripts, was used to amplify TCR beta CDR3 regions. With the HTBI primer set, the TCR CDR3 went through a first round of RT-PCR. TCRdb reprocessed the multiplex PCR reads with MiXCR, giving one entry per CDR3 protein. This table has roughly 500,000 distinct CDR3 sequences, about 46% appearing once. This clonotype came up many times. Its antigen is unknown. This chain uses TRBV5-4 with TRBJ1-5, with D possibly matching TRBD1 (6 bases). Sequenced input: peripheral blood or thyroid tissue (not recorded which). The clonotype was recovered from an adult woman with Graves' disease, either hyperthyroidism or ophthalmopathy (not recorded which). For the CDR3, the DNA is TGTGCCAGCAGCTTGGACAGGGAAGAGCCCCAGCATTTT. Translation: CASSLDREEPQHF.